The rows below give T cell receptor beta chains drawn from one sample of a study of cytomegalovirus exposure and HLA in healthy donors. Some clones are missing from TCRdb's copy, which holds only in-frame ones; the method was immunoSEQ multiplex PCR. This table has roughly 300,000 clones, 75% to 90% appearing once. The sample was PBMCs. These receptors all come from a woman between 18 and 30 years old in good health and CMV-seronegative. Each CDR3 is given with its conserved first and last residue. The order of the fields is CDR3 protein, CDR3 DNA, J gene, V gene, clone size, D gene. D genes are given only for firm matches. Clone size is given for some rows only: seen once, a few or many times, or a class if the clone is expanded.

cdr3_aa: CASSLEGHAQETQYF
cdr3_nt: TGCGCCAGCAGCTTGGAGGGGCACGCTCAAGAGACCCAGTACTTC
j_call: TRBJ2-5
v_call: TRBV5-1
clone_size: -
d_call: -

cdr3_aa: CASIDRTADYEQYF
cdr3_nt: TGTGCCAGCATTGATAGGACAGCAGATTACGAGCAGTACTTC
j_call: TRBJ2-7
v_call: TRBV2
clone_size: -
d_call: -

cdr3_aa: CASRTENQPQHF
cdr3_nt: TGTGCCAGTAGAACTGAGAATCAGCCCCAGCATTTT
j_call: TRBJ1-5
v_call: TRBV19
clone_size: once
d_call: -

cdr3_aa: CASSESLEGTDTQYF
cdr3_nt: TGTGCCAGCAGTGAATCCTTGGAGGGCACAGATACGCAGTATTTT
j_call: TRBJ2-3
v_call: TRBV6-1
clone_size: -
d_call: -

cdr3_aa: CASSDSETGELFF
cdr3_nt: TGTGCCAGCAGTGACTCAGAGACCGGGGAGCTGTTTTTT
j_call: TRBJ2-2
v_call: TRBV6-4
clone_size: many
d_call: -

cdr3_aa: CASSPPGGRDTEAFF
cdr3_nt: TGTGCCAGCTCACCACCCGGGGGGCGGGACACTGAAGCTTTCTTT
j_call: TRBJ1-1
v_call: TRBV18
clone_size: -
d_call: -

cdr3_aa: CASSRDRGHYEQYF
cdr3_nt: TGTGCCAGCTCAAGGGACAGGGGGCATTACGAGCAGTACTTC
j_call: TRBJ2-7
v_call: TRBV18
clone_size: -
d_call: TRBD1

cdr3_aa: CATSRAGGGGQETQYF
cdr3_nt: TGTGCCACCAGCAGAGCCGGCGGGGGGGGGCAAGAGACCCAGTACTTC
j_call: TRBJ2-5
v_call: TRBV15
clone_size: -
d_call: TRBD2

cdr3_aa: CASSFRASGTGELFF
cdr3_nt: TGTGCCAGCAGTTTTCGAGCTAGCGGGACCGGGGAGCTGTTTTTT
j_call: TRBJ2-2
v_call: TRBV27
clone_size: -
d_call: TRBD2

cdr3_aa: CASRMDSAYSNQPQHF
cdr3_nt: TGTGCCAGCAGGATGGACAGCGCTTATAGCAATCAGCCCCAGCATTTT
j_call: TRBJ1-5
v_call: TRBV2
clone_size: -
d_call: -

cdr3_aa: CASKCPRGTVNTEAFF
cdr3_nt: TGCGCCAGCAAATGTCCTCGCGGGACGGTGAACACTGAAGCTTTCTTT
j_call: TRBJ1-1
v_call: TRBV23-1
clone_size: -
d_call: -

cdr3_aa: CASSYDTSGLYNEQFF
cdr3_nt: TGTGCCAGCAGTTACGACACTAGCGGACTCTACAATGAGCAGTTCTTC
j_call: TRBJ2-1
v_call: TRBV6-5
clone_size: -
d_call: TRBD2

cdr3_aa: CASSYDVAVLSGEQFF
cdr3_nt: TGTGCCAGCAGTTACGATGTGGCTGTCCTGTCGGGTGAGCAGTTCTTC
j_call: TRBJ2-1
v_call: TRBV6-5
clone_size: -
d_call: -

cdr3_aa: CASKLAGFYEQYF
cdr3_nt: TGTGCCAGCAAATTAGCGGGATTCTACGAGCAGTACTTC
j_call: TRBJ2-7
v_call: TRBV2
clone_size: -
d_call: TRBD2

cdr3_aa: CASSLGQRGRGNEQFF
cdr3_nt: TGTGCCAGCAGCTTAGGCCAGCGGGGGAGAGGCAATGAGCAGTTCTTC
j_call: TRBJ2-1
v_call: TRBV11-2
clone_size: -
d_call: TRBD2

cdr3_aa: CAISTYPGGQETQYF
cdr3_nt: TGTGCCATCAGCACTTATCCGGGGGGACAAGAGACCCAGTACTTC
j_call: TRBJ2-5
v_call: TRBV10-3
clone_size: -
d_call: TRBD2

cdr3_aa: CASSPVGVSAYEQYF
cdr3_nt: TGTGCCAGCAGCCCCGTCGGGGTTTCGGCCTACGAGCAGTACTTC
j_call: TRBJ2-7
v_call: TRBV7-2
clone_size: -
d_call: -

cdr3_aa: CASRLQGGGTEAFF
cdr3_nt: TGTGCCAGCAGGCTCCAGGGGGGCGGCACTGAAGCTTTCTTT
j_call: TRBJ1-1
v_call: TRBV2
clone_size: -
d_call: TRBD1

cdr3_aa: CASSLSTGNNQPQHF
cdr3_nt: TGTGCCAGCAGCTTAAGTACGGGGAACAATCAGCCCCAGCATTTT
j_call: TRBJ1-5
v_call: TRBV7-2
clone_size: once
d_call: -

cdr3_aa: CASSLGVAGSYEQYF
cdr3_nt: TGTGCCAGCAGCCTGGGGGTAGCGGGCTCCTACGAGCAGTACTTC
j_call: TRBJ2-7
v_call: TRBV7-9
clone_size: -
d_call: TRBD2

cdr3_aa: CASTTDSRGPFRGGNTIYF
cdr3_nt: TGTGCCAGCACGACAGACTCAAGGGGGCCCTTTCGGGGCGGAAACACCATATATTTT
j_call: TRBJ1-3
v_call: TRBV27
clone_size: -
d_call: TRBD1

cdr3_aa: CASSLGLSAGELFF
cdr3_nt: TGTGCCAGCAGCTTAGGGCTTAGCGCCGGGGAGCTGTTTTTT
j_call: TRBJ2-2
v_call: TRBV7-3
clone_size: -
d_call: -

cdr3_aa: CASSGPGQGTPYEQYF
cdr3_nt: TGTGCCAGCAGCGGACCGGGACAGGGCACCCCCTACGAGCAGTACTTC
j_call: TRBJ2-7
v_call: TRBV9
clone_size: once
d_call: TRBD1

cdr3_aa: CASSFLGTGPQETQYF
cdr3_nt: TGTGCCAGCAGTTTCCTGGGGACAGGCCCGCAAGAGACCCAGTACTTC
j_call: TRBJ2-5
v_call: TRBV28
clone_size: -
d_call: TRBD1

cdr3_aa: CASSQDLGGGPYEQYF
cdr3_nt: TGCGCCAGCAGCCAAGATTTGGGGGGAGGCCCCTACGAGCAGTACTTC
j_call: TRBJ2-7
v_call: TRBV4-3
clone_size: -
d_call: -

cdr3_aa: CASRLAGGEGTQYF
cdr3_nt: TGTGCCAGCAGATTAGCGGGAGGCGAGGGGACCCAGTACTTC
j_call: TRBJ2-5
v_call: TRBV2
clone_size: -
d_call: TRBD2

cdr3_aa: CASSLPQATWNTEAFF
cdr3_nt: TGTGCCAGCAGTTTACCCCAAGCGACGTGGAACACTGAAGCTTTCTTT
j_call: TRBJ1-1
v_call: TRBV28
clone_size: once
d_call: -

cdr3_aa: CAISKTDSSYGYTF
cdr3_nt: TGTGCCATCAGTAAAACAGACAGCTCTTATGGCTACACCTTC
j_call: TRBJ1-2
v_call: TRBV10-3
clone_size: few
d_call: -

cdr3_aa: CASSSSAGYEVYF
cdr3_nt: TGTGCCAGCAGCTCCTCGGCAGGGTATGAGGTGTACTTC
j_call: TRBJ2-7
v_call: TRBV11-2
clone_size: -
d_call: -

cdr3_aa: CASSPYHPTDHPHGYTF
cdr3_nt: TGTGCCAGCTCACCTTACCATCCGACAGACCACCCCCATGGCTACACCTTC
j_call: TRBJ1-2
v_call: TRBV18
clone_size: -
d_call: -

cdr3_aa: CASSRTTVRENTEAFF
cdr3_nt: TGTGCCAGCAGCCGGACAACCGTCAGGGAGAACACTGAAGCTTTCTTT
j_call: TRBJ1-1
v_call: TRBV5-6
clone_size: -
d_call: -

cdr3_aa: CSVEPSGRRGTDTQYF
cdr3_nt: TGCAGCGTTGAACCTAGCGGGAGGAGGGGTACAGATACGCAGTATTTT
j_call: TRBJ2-3
v_call: TRBV29-1
clone_size: -
d_call: TRBD2

cdr3_aa: CSELQGGNTF
cdr3_nt: TGCAGTGAACTACAGGGGGGGAACACCTTC
j_call: TRBJ1-2
v_call: TRBV20-1
clone_size: -
d_call: TRBD1

cdr3_aa: CASSPPRPPGGKLFF
cdr3_nt: TGTGCCAGCAGTCCACCGAGACCACCAGGTGGAAAACTGTTTTTT
j_call: TRBJ1-4
v_call: TRBV28
clone_size: -
d_call: -

cdr3_aa: CASRRVFGTDTQYF
cdr3_nt: TGTGCCAGCAGGAGAGTCTTTGGCACAGATACGCAGTATTTT
j_call: TRBJ2-3
v_call: TRBV27
clone_size: once
d_call: -

cdr3_aa: CASSRDAGVDTEAFF
cdr3_nt: TGCGCCAGCAGCCGCGATGCGGGGGTTGACACTGAAGCTTTCTTT
j_call: TRBJ1-1
v_call: TRBV4-3
clone_size: -
d_call: -

cdr3_aa: CASSVQWAETQYF
cdr3_nt: TGTGCCAGCAGCGTGCAGTGGGCAGAGACCCAGTACTTC
j_call: TRBJ2-5
v_call: TRBV9
clone_size: -
d_call: -

cdr3_aa: CASSQAGGRNTGELFF
cdr3_nt: TGCGCCAGCAGCCAGGCAGGGGGTCGGAACACCGGGGAGCTGTTTTTT
j_call: TRBJ2-2
v_call: TRBV4-3
clone_size: -
d_call: TRBD1

cdr3_aa: CASSLVVGDGYTF
cdr3_nt: TGCGCCAGCAGCTTGGTGGTCGGGGATGGCTACACCTTC
j_call: TRBJ1-2
v_call: TRBV5-1
clone_size: -
d_call: -

cdr3_aa: CASSLVAAYEAFF
cdr3_nt: TGTGCCAGCAGCTTGGTCGCAGCGTATGAAGCTTTCTTT
j_call: TRBJ1-1
v_call: TRBV5-6
clone_size: -
d_call: -

cdr3_aa: CASSLGLQSYNEQFF
cdr3_nt: TGTGCCAGCAGCTTAGGTTTACAATCCTACAATGAGCAGTTCTTC
j_call: TRBJ2-1
v_call: TRBV7-2
clone_size: -
d_call: -

cdr3_aa: CASSYLAGGTEQYF
cdr3_nt: TGTGCCAGCAGTTACCTGGCGGGAGGGACCGAGCAGTACTTC
j_call: TRBJ2-7
v_call: TRBV6-5
clone_size: -
d_call: TRBD2

cdr3_aa: CSASGGETQYF
cdr3_nt: TGCAGTGCTAGCGGGGGTGAGACCCAGTACTTC
j_call: TRBJ2-5
v_call: TRBV20-1
clone_size: -
d_call: -

cdr3_aa: CASSSTSASTDTQYF
cdr3_nt: TGTGCCAGCAGCTCGACTAGCGCCAGCACAGATACGCAGTATTTT
j_call: TRBJ2-3
v_call: TRBV7-2
clone_size: -
d_call: TRBD2

cdr3_aa: CASSAVPGTRDGYTF
cdr3_nt: TGTGCCAGCAGTGCTGTTCCCGGTACTCGAGATGGCTACACCTTC
j_call: TRBJ1-2
v_call: TRBV6-5
clone_size: -
d_call: -